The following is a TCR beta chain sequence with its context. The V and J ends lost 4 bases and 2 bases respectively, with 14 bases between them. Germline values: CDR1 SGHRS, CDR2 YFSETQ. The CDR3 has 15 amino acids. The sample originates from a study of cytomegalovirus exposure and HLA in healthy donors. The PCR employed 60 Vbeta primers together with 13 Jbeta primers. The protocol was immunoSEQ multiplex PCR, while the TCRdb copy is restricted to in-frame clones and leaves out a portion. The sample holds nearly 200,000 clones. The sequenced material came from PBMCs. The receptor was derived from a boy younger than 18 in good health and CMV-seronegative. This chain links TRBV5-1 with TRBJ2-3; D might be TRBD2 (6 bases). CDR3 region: CASSAGPPLTDTQYF. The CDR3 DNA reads TGCGCCAGCAGCGCGGGACCCCCTCTCACAGATACGCAGTATTTT.